Described below is a single TCR beta chain sequence and its context. Germline V gives CDR1 SEHNR, CDR2 FQNEAQ (reference sequence). V lost 2 bases to trimming and J lost 4 bases, with 8 bases between them. The CDR3 consists of 13 residues. The protocol was immunoSEQ multiplex PCR, while the TCRdb copy is restricted to in-frame clones and leaves out a portion. The repertoire holds over 40,000 clones, with roughly four fifths as singletons. These data come from a study of PD-L1 blockade in urothelial cancer. Study details: Each participant's history included 0 to 3 prior chemotherapy regimens. Analyses used blood from 3 weeks (second dose) and 6 weeks after treatment start.

The specimen was PBMCs, collected around atezolizumab (anti-PD-L1) treatment. The source is a man aged 65 to 79 with urothelial cancer. The chain joins TRBV7-9 to TRBJ1-1; no definite D call. The DNA of the CDR3 is TGTGCCAGCAGCTTACCGGCTAGCACTGAAGCTTTCTTT. This gives the protein CASSLPASTEAFF.